This T cell receptor beta chain was sequenced during a study of circulating tumor DNA in untreated peripheral T-cell lymphoma (dated by TCRdb to the early 2020s). Study-wide context: Serum samples were collected at baseline and serially during treatment so that circulating tumor DNA carrying tumor TCR clonotypes could be tracked.

In regard to this clone: Its cognate antigen has yet to be identified. No base quality information exists; no much larger clone differs at one position.

Library construction relied on the immunoSEQ multiplex PCR assay. In its TCRdb copy, this immuneACCESS table keeps in-frame sequences only and misses some clones. Where compared with another copy, unresolved V genes explain less than half of these, and the others have no known cause. For this sample the table gives 410 or so clones, of which roughly nine tenths were detected only once. The biggest ten clones account for 88% of the sample. Its CDR3 holds 10 amino acids, cysteine through phenylalanine. The entry retains the CDR3 DNA only, 30 bases that are in frame from base 1. The junction shows trimming of 10 bases on V and 2 bases on J, plus 4 bases between the germline ends. Study-wide findings and limitations: Of the roughly 24 patients with serial samples, roughly 38% had cleared ctDNA after two cycles, and ctDNA that was detectable after therapy showed a trend toward worse survival. Tumor-specific clonotypes were found in over 75% of patients, coming from around 86% of baseline tissues and about 70% of baseline serum samples. ctDNA persistence did not always predict relapse, since a couple of patients whose ctDNA stayed persistently detectable after therapy remained in remission over 10 years of follow-up.

In a trial, the study monitored patients with peripheral T-cell lymphoma who were getting frontline treatment by applying next-generation sequencing to their T-cell receptor sequences. The sequenced material came from cell-free DNA from blood serum. The source of this sequence is a human donor with peripheral T-cell lymphoma. The rearranged chain carries TRBV6-7 and TRBJ2-3; confidence is insufficient to name the D gene. TRBV6-7 is an open reading frame, and its role is uncertain. Here is the DNA: TGTGCCAACGCCACAGATACGCAGTATTTT. Its protein product is CANATDTQYF.